This T cell receptor beta chain appears in the sequencing data of a study of follicular helper T cells after annual influenza vaccination. TCRB sequencing was done at Survey resolution level. Measured with immunoSEQ multiplex PCR; TCRdb has only the in-frame clones, and not every one. This sample carries about 7,800 clones, around four fifths of them seen once, and the ten largest clones take roughly 2%. The time point here: 2014-2015 season, 7 days after vaccination. Each time point used about 35 to 110 mL of blood. Sequencing was performed on CXCR5+ CD38- circulating T follicular helper cells from blood, taken 7 days after influenza vaccination. Subset in this sample: circulating Tfh, non-naive CD4+CXCR5+PD-1+ (ICOS+CD38+ or ICOS-CD38-). The source of this sequence is an adult who received the influenza vaccine.

Here the CDR3 reads CASSGGRDEKLFF. The CDR3 DNA reads as TGTGCCAGCAGCGGGGGGCGAGATGAAAAACTGTTTTTT. The V and J genes are TRBV5-6 and TRBJ1-4, with D perhaps matching TRBD1 (6 bases). V lost 4 bases and J 6 bases, leaving 10 bases between the germline ends. Germline lookup yields CDR1 SGHDT and CDR2 YYEEEE. CDR3 length: 13 residues.